The 19 T cell receptor delta chains in this list originate from one sample, sequenced in a study of gamma-delta T cells after stem cell transplantation. TCRdb applied CATT to the RT-PCR reads for clone calling. Of under 3,000 delta-chain clones in the sample, roughly two fifths are singletons; the top ten hold 20% to 25%. The sample comprised gamma-delta T cells. The receptors come from a human donor. It is not recorded whose cells these are; they may come from a transplant donor.

As for this clone: A much larger clone sits a single nucleotide away, making a read error possible. The same CDR3 arises from other DNA sequences in this sample as well. The chain links TRDV2 to TRDJ1, with 12 nucleotides matching TRDD3. The germline CDR1 and CDR2 sequences are GEAIGNYY and EKD. CDR3 length: 13 residues. This CDR3 reads CACDSILGDTIIF. The CDR3 bases are TGTGCCTGTGACTCAATACTGGGGGATACCATCATCTTC.

This clone appeared a few times. This chain uses TRDV1 with TRDJ1, with 9 bases aligning to TRDD3. The germline CDR1 and CDR2 sequences are TSWWSYY and QGS. J lost 0 bases, V lost 4 bases, and 21 bases had no gene match. The CDR3 consists of 21 residues. CDR3 residues: CALGGRSLAVDWGTYTDKLIF. The CDR3 DNA is TGTGCTCTTGGGGGCCGGTCCCTGGCAGTGGACTGGGGGACGTACACCGATAAACTCATCTTT.

Judged by abundance, this clone is large. Since a much larger clone is just one base distant, this may be a read error. The sample contains more than one DNA sequence encoding this CDR3. The chain uses TRDV2 and TRDJ1; D may match TRDD2 or TRDD3 (5 bases each). This CDR3 has 17 amino acids. The germline V gene encodes CDR1 GEAIGNYY and CDR2 EKD. V was trimmed by 1 base and J by 2 bases, leaving 19 bases between them. The CDR3 reads CACDTLGPTRRTDKLIF. In DNA form, the CDR3 reads TGTGCCTGTGACACTCTGGGACCTACCCGACGGACCGATAAACTCATCTTT.

V and J are TRDV2 and TRDJ1; the match to TRDD3 covers 13 bases. The CDR3 is 17 residues long. Trimming took 7 bases from V and 0 from J; bases not matched to a gene: 10. Germline CDR1 is GEAIGNYY and CDR2 is EKD. The CDR3 coding sequence is TGTGCCTGCGACTCTTTACTGGGGGATACGGACACCGATAAACTCATCTTT. Translating gives CACDSLLGDTDTDKLIF.

The V and J genes are TRDV2 and TRDJ1; 10 nucleotides match TRDD3. The germline CDR1 and CDR2 sequences are GEAIGNYY and EKD. The trim removed 7 bases at V and 0 bases at J, leaving 13 bases unmatched. CDR3 length equals 17 residues. In DNA form, the CDR3 reads TGTGCCTGCCACCCACTGGGGGATTCGCTGTACACCGATAAACTCATCTTT. Its protein product is CACHPLGDSLYTDKLIF.

A remark on this clone: A single base is all that separates this from a far larger clone, so a read error is likely. In the same sample, other DNA sequences code for this CDR3. DNA of the CDR3: TGTGCTTGTGACAAACTGGGGGATTTGGGTCTCACCGATAAACTCATCTTT. It codes for CACDKLGDLGLTDKLIF. The gene calls are TRDV2 and TRDJ1, with TRDD3 matching 10 bases. This CDR3 region has 17 residues. CDR1 and CDR2 (germline): GEAIGNYY, EKD.

This clone has just a few counts. A much larger clone lies one base from this, so it may be a read error. The CDR3 loop reads CACDTVGGNTDNLIF. The CDR3 region has the DNA TGTGCCTGTGACACCGTGGGGGGGAACACCGATAACCTCATCTTT. The rearrangement uses TRDV2 and TRDJ1, with D possibly being TRDD3 (6 bases). Germline loops: CDR1 GEAIGNYY, CDR2 EKD. This CDR3 comprises 15 residues.

This clone showed up just a few times. The CDR3 sequence: CACDTVGGNNTDKLIF. CDR3 coding DNA: TGTGCCTGTGACACCGTCGGGGGAAATAACACCGATAAACTCATCTTT. The chain recombines TRDV2 with TRDJ1; D may match TRDD1 or TRDD3 (6 bases each). Per germline, CDR1 GEAIGNYY and CDR2 EKD. The V and J ends lost 0 bases and 0 bases respectively, with 13 bases between them. There are 16 residues in the CDR3.

This clone has just a few counts. A far larger clone is a single base away, which makes a read error likely. V usage is TRDV2 and J usage is TRDJ1; possible D gene TRDD3, 5 bases. The germline V and J ends were trimmed by 6 bases and 4 bases, with 20 bases remaining between them. Germline V gives CDR1 GEAIGNYY, CDR2 EKD. The CDR3 runs to 15 residues. CDR3 nucleotide sequence: TGTGCCTGTCTAAATTTACTGGAGAACTGCGATAAACTCATCTTT. Its translation is CACLNLLENCDKLIF.

The CDR3 DNA reads as TGTGCCTGTGACGGTCTTGGGGAGGCGGGATACACCGATAAACTCATCTTT. This encodes CACDGLGEAGYTDKLIF. This sequence joins TRDV2 and TRDJ1, with D possibly being TRDD3 (5 bases). The CDR3 is made up of 17 amino acids. The germline V gene encodes CDR1 GEAIGNYY and CDR2 EKD. V lost 3 bases and J lost 0, with 19 bases in between.

In its sample, this clone was seen once. This sequence joins TRDV2 and TRDJ4; D unresolved. There are 19 residues in the CDR3. Germline lookup yields CDR1 GEAIGNYY and CDR2 EKD. The V and J ends lost 0 bases and 4 bases respectively, with 29 bases between them. The CDR3 DNA reads TGTGCCTGTGACACCGTCATCACCGCCAGTTCTTCTGGTTGTAAACCCCTGATCTTT. Amino acids: CACDTVITASSSGCKPLIF.

This clone was observed a handful of times. The J gene is TRDJ3, the V gene TRDV2; D is perhaps TRDD3 (6 bases). There are 18 residues in the CDR3. In germline, CDR1 is GEAIGNYY, CDR2 EKD. Trimming left V 0 bases short and J 1 base short, with 12 bases between. The chain's CDR3 is CACDTAGVFSWDTRQMFF. The CDR3 bases are TGTGCCTGTGACACCGCTGGGGTCTTTTCCTGGGACACCCGACAGATGTTTTTC.

The chain joins TRDV2 to TRDJ1; 7 nucleotides align to TRDD3. The CDR3 is 18 residues long. Germline CDR1 reads GEAIGNYY; CDR2 reads EKD. V lost 0 bases to trimming and J lost 7 bases; unmatched junction nucleotides: 19. The CDR3 protein is CACDTVSGTPGDLGKLIF. As DNA, the CDR3 is TGTGCCTGTGACACCGTTTCGGGTACTCCGGGGGATTTAGGTAAACTCATCTTT.

This chain connects TRDV2 to TRDJ1, with 7 bases matching TRDD3. Germline V gene lookup returns CDR1 GEAIGNYY and CDR2 EKD. V shed 0 bases and J 0 bases; nucleotides not matched to a gene: 18. This CDR3 spans 20 amino acids. The CDR3: CACDTLTNTKGIVDTDKLIF. The CDR3 DNA reads TGTGCCTGTGACACCCTCACAAACACGAAGGGGATAGTGGACACCGATAAACTCATCTTT.

The chain joins TRDV2 to TRDJ3; maybe TRDD3 (6 bases). Germline CDR1 GEAIGNYY, CDR2 EKD. The CDR3 sequence is 20 residues long. V dropped 0 bases and J dropped 0 bases, with 17 bases sitting between them. CDR3 nucleotide sequence: TGTGCCTGTGACACCGTTAGGGGGGACACCAGCTCCTGGGACACCCGACAGATGTTTTTC. It yields the protein CACDTVRGDTSSWDTRQMFF.

The rearrangement uses TRDV2 and TRDJ1; TRDD3 matches 13 bases. The V gene's germline CDR1 is GEAIGNYY and CDR2 EKD. V dropped 0 bases and J dropped 0; count of bases not matched to a gene: 9. This CDR3 comprises 19 residues. The CDR3: CACDTLSVLGDTDTDKLIF. For the CDR3, the DNA is TGTGCCTGTGACACCCTCTCCGTACTGGGGGATACGGACACCGATAAACTCATCTTT.

The V call is TRDV2, the J call TRDJ1, with D perhaps matching TRDD2 (7 bases). Trimming stripped 3 bases from V and 2 bases from J, with 30 bases between. The germline V gene has CDR1 GEAIGNYY and CDR2 EKD. The CDR3 is 20 residues long. CDR3 in DNA: TGTGCCTGTGACCCAATAATGCTTCCTAGCGGGGGGAGGATGACCGATAAACTCATCTTT. This encodes CACDPIMLPSGGRMTDKLIF.

In the case of this clone: At one of its ends the junction is not consistent with the germline gene, which may arise from a read error. V usage is TRDV2 and J usage is TRDJ1, with 7 bases that match TRDD3. Germline V lookup: CDR1 GEAIGNYY, CDR2 EKD. This CDR3 is 19 amino acids long. The CDR3 region is CACDTLGATRIRKADNLIF. CDR3 nucleotide sequence: TGTGCCTGTGACACCCTGGGGGCTACGCGAATTCGGAAGGCCGATAACCTCATCTTT.

About this clone: Compared with germline, one end of the junction differs, possibly owing to a read error. This chain uses TRDV2 with TRDJ1, with D perhaps matching TRDD3 (5 bases). Germline values: CDR1 GEAIGNYY, CDR2 EKD. The CDR3 covers 19 residues. CDR3: CACDTVDTQTLGNTDNLIF. The CDR3 nucleotides read TGTGCCTGTGACACCGTAGACACTCAAACCCTGGGTAACACCGATAACCTCATCTTT.